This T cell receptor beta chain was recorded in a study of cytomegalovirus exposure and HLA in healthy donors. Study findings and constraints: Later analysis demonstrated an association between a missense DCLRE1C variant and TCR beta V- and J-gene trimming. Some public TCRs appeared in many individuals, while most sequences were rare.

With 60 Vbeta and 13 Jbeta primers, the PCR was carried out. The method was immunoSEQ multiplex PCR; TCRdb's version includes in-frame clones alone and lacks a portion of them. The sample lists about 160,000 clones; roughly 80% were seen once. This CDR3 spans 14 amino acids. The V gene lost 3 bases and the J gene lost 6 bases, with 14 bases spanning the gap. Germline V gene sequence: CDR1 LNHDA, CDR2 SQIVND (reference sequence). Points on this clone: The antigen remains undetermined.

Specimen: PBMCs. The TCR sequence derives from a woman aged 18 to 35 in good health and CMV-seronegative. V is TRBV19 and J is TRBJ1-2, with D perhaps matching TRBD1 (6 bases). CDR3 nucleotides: TGTGCCAGTAGTATTTTCGGGGGGCGAGATGGCTACACCTTC. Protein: CASSIFGGRDGYTF.